Sequencing of this T cell receptor beta chain was carried out in a study of early T cells in non-severe SARS-CoV-2 infection. Looking at the study overall: Sequenced material consisted of bulk RNA (from unsorted whole blood), and chains were unpaired. Whole-study results and caveats: Missing private and CD4 specificities, VDJdb matching favored anti-spike CD8 responses.

Attached unique molecular identifiers marked individual cDNA molecules. TCRdb passed the 5' RACE reads through MiXCR, listing each CDR3 protein once. The sample includes 60,000 to 90,000 distinct CDR3 sequences, roughly 9.6% of them seen just once. This clonotype was detected only a few times. Its antigen is undetermined. One junction end does not reproduce the germline sequence, and a read error may be involved. Germline values: CDR1 MGHRA, CDR2 YSYEKL. There are 16 residues in the CDR3. The sample taken for sequencing was whole blood. The source is an adult who was a healthcare worker with PCR-confirmed SARS-CoV-2 infection or an uninfected control (not recorded which). The rearrangement links TRBV4-1 to TRBJ1-4; D is perhaps TRBD1 (5 bases). The CDR3 region is CASSPGTRPFNEKPFF. The CDR3 coding sequence is TGCGCCAGCAGCCCTGGGACGAGGCCATTTAATGAAAAACCGTTTTTT.